These 21 T cell receptor beta chains originate from one sample sequenced in a study of blood T cells in healthy people across ages (dated by TCRdb to about 2015). To prepare the library, 5' RACE was applied. For sequencing, an Illumina HiSeq 2500 was employed. The second PCR ran for roughly 7 to 12 cycles and used a J-beta primer mix along with a sample-barcoded 5' primer. TCRdb reworked the public reads: Q25 trimming with fastp, MiXCR clone assembly, productive beta chains retained. Entries that share a CDR3 protein sequence are merged under the most common genes and DNA. Here the sample has over 950,000 distinct CDR3 sequences; around two fifths occur a single time. The top ten constitute 10% to 15% of the sample. The sequenced material came from blood. Receptor source: a man aged 18 to 30 in good health.

This clonotype has only a few counts. V usage is TRBV6-2 or TRBV6-3 and J usage is TRBJ2-7; D gene unclear. Germline-derived CDR1 and CDR2 are MNHEY and SVGEGT. This CDR3 is 14 amino acids long. Trimming pared 4 bases from V and 2 bases from J, leaving 12 bases between. Here the CDR3 DNA reads TGTGCCAGCAGTTTGGGCCGGTCGGCCTACGAGCAGTACTTC. Translated: CASSLGRSAYEQYF.

V gene TRBV5-4 combines with J gene TRBJ2-1; a possible D gene is TRBD2 (5 bases). Trimming pared 0 bases from V and 13 bases from J, leaving 23 bases between. CDR3 size: 16 residues. Per germline, CDR1 SGHNT and CDR2 YYREEE (reference sequence). The DNA of the CDR3 is TGTGCCAGCAGCTTGGGGTCGGGGTCTATATCAGAGACCCAGTTCTTC. Its translation is CASSLGSGSISETQFF.

This clonotype was seen only a few times. This chain uses TRBV7-2 with TRBJ1-1, with a tentative D call TRBD1 (5 bases). The germline V and J ends were trimmed by 0 bases and 11 bases, with 10 bases remaining between them. Germline V gene lookup returns CDR1 SGHTA and CDR2 FQGNSA. The CDR3 has 12 residues. This chain's CDR3 is CASSLALGDAFF. The CDR3 DNA is TGTGCCAGCAGCTTAGCGCTTGGGGACGCTTTCTTT.

J is TRBJ2-1 and V is TRBV25-1; perhaps D is TRBD1 or TRBD2 (5 bases each). V lost 5 bases and J lost 13, with 27 bases in between. The CDR3 totals 16 residues. Germline V lookup: CDR1 MGHDK, CDR2 SYGVNS. The CDR3 region has the DNA TGTGCCAGCAGTCATACCGGGACCGAGAACTTTCGGACCCAGTTCTTC. Protein product: CASSHTGTENFRTQFF.

V gene TRBV6-2 or TRBV6-3 combines with J gene TRBJ2-4, with a weak D call TRBD1 (5 bases). V was clipped by 4 bases and J by 15 bases, with 22 bases between them. CDR1 is MNHEY and CDR2 is SVGEGT in the germline V gene. The length of the CDR3 is 14 residues. The CDR3 nucleotides read TGTGCCAGCAGTTCTACCGACAGCTCCTACGAGCGGTACTTC. Residues: CASSSTDSSYERYF.

In this sample, this clonotype turned up a few times. The chain is built from TRBV30 and TRBJ2-5; D not resolved. This CDR3 has 13 residues. V was cut by 0 bases and J by 4 bases, with 9 bases left in between. Per the germline V gene, CDR1 is GTSNPN and CDR2 is SVGIG (reference sequence). DNA of the CDR3: TGTGCCTGGAGTGTCTCTATTGGAGAGACCCAGTACTTC. Translating it yields CAWSVSIGETQYF.

This clonotype was picked up many times. This sequence joins TRBV29-1 and TRBJ2-1; 7 bases are shared with TRBD2. Germline assignment: CDR1 SQVTM and CDR2 ANQGSEA. V was pared by 7 bases and J by 5 bases, with 14 bases of the junction left unmatched. This CDR3 region has 15 residues. The CDR3 nucleotides are TGCAGCGCTATCATTCAGGGACTAACCAACAATGAGCAGTTCTTC. Protein product: CSAIIQGLTNNEQFF.

This chain joins TRBV4-3 and TRBJ2-3; TRBD1 matches 8 bases. The J segment lost 4 bases and the V segment lost 0 bases, leaving 9 bases of the junction unmatched. CDR3 length: 17 amino acids. The germline gives CDR1 LGHNA, CDR2 YSLEER. CDR3 coding DNA: TGCGCCAGCAGCCAAGATGGCCCGCAGGGGGCACCAGATACGCAGTATTTT. This translates into CASSQDGPQGAPDTQYF.

CDR3 sequence: CASSEMKQFTEAFF. As DNA, the CDR3 is TGTGCCAGCAGTGAGATGAAGCAGTTCACTGAAGCTTTCTTT. V and J are TRBV2 and TRBJ1-1; D ambiguous. The germline V and J ends were trimmed by 3 bases and 4 bases, with 12 bases remaining between them. Looked up from germline, CDR1 is SNHLY and CDR2 is FYNNEI. This CDR3 has 14 amino acids.

As concerns this clonotype: One base away lies a much larger clone, so this may be a sequencing read error. The rearrangement uses TRBV29-1 and TRBJ2-3; D may be TRBD2 (6 bases). Germline V gene lookup returns CDR1 SQVTM and CDR2 ANQGSEA. The CDR3 is made up of 14 amino acids. As DNA, the CDR3 is TGCAGCGTTAAAGATCAGAAGGGAGGAGATACGCAGTATTTT. Translated: CSVKDQKGGDTQYF.

As regards this clonotype: The junction departs from germline at one end; a sequencing error may be responsible. The chain combines TRBV4-2 with TRBJ2-5; no reliable D call. Germline CDR1 LGHNA, CDR2 YNFKEQ. The CDR3 covers 15 residues. The CDR3 reads CAGSQGSRTLETQYF. The CDR3 nucleotides read TGTGCCGGCAGCCAAGGATCCCGGACCCTGGAGACCCAGTACTTC.

The V and J genes are TRBV12-3 or TRBV12-4 and TRBJ2-5, with D possibly TRBD1 on 6 matching bases. The germline V and J ends were trimmed by 7 bases and 11 bases, with 20 bases remaining between them. This CDR3 has 13 residues. CDR3 in DNA: TGTGCCAGCACCCCAGGGGCAGCCAATGAGCAGTACTTC. The encoded protein is CASTPGAANEQYF.

The chain combines TRBV9 with TRBJ2-3; TRBD2 is a possible D gene (6 bases). Germline CDR1 is SGDLS and CDR2 is YYNGEE. Trimming pared 0 bases from V and 6 bases from J, leaving 14 bases between. This CDR3 is 15 amino acids long. The CDR3: CASSVDGPSADTQYF. The CDR3 coding sequence is TGTGCCAGCAGCGTAGATGGCCCTAGCGCGGATACGCAGTATTTT.

The J gene is TRBJ2-5, the V gene TRBV12-3 or TRBV12-4; D gene uncertain. Trimming pared 5 bases from V and 2 bases from J, leaving 18 bases between. The CDR3 is 16 residues long. CDR3 protein: CASSTSTETEQETQYF. The CDR3 DNA reads TGTGCCAGCAGTACTTCAACCGAGACGGAACAAGAGACCCAGTACTTC.

This chain uses TRBV7-2 with TRBJ1-2, with 7 bases aligning to TRBD1. V shed 4 bases and J 4 bases; nucleotides not matched to a gene: 6. Per germline, CDR1 SGHTA and CDR2 FQGNSA. CDR3 length: 14 amino acids. CDR3 bases: TGTGCCAGCAGCTCAACAGGGGAGGGCTATGGCTACACCTTC. This codes for CASSSTGEGYGYTF.

A few counts support this clonotype. This rearrangement joins TRBV20-1 to TRBJ2-1; D is ambiguous. Trimming left V 0 bases short and J 3 bases short, with 9 bases between. Germline loops: CDR1 DFQATT, CDR2 SNEGSKA (reference sequence). This CDR3 is 14 amino acids long. CDR3 residues: CSARERINYNEQFF. CDR3 nucleotide sequence: TGCAGTGCTAGAGAGCGGATAAACTACAATGAGCAGTTCTTC.

This clonotype was seen only once. The chain joins TRBV20-1 to TRBJ2-5; D might be TRBD1 (6 bases). The DNA matches TRBJ2-7 better at its end, which makes the J call doubtful. Germline CDR1 is DFQATT and CDR2 is SNEGSKA (reference sequence). The CDR3 runs 13 residues. CDR3 nucleotides: TGCAGTGCTAGTTTCGCAGGGGTGGGCGAGCAGTACTTC. As protein: CSASFAGVGEQYF.

This clonotype was counted a few times. V usage is TRBV12-3 or TRBV12-4 and J usage is TRBJ1-4; possible D gene TRBD1, 5 bases. The CDR3 is 14 residues long. Trimming took off 5 bases at V and 5 bases at J, with 12 bases between the two ends. In DNA form, the CDR3 reads TGTGCCAGCAGTGACAGTGGCCCCAATGAAAAACTGTTTTTT. This sequence encodes CASSDSGPNEKLFF.

The chain carries TRBV6-2 or TRBV6-3 and TRBJ2-1; 8 bases match TRBD1. With 0 bases clipped from V and 9 bases from J, the junction kept 1 base outside the gene matches. Per germline, CDR1 MNHEY and CDR2 SVGEGT. The CDR3 contains 13 residues. This CDR3 reads CASSYSQGAEQFF. DNA for the CDR3: TGTGCCAGCAGTTACTCTCAGGGGGCTGAGCAGTTCTTC.

The chain uses TRBV9 and TRBJ1-2; weak D call: TRBD1 (5 bases). V lost 3 bases and J 8 bases, leaving 20 bases between the germline ends. Looked up from germline, CDR1 is SGDLS and CDR2 is YYNGEE. The CDR3 sequence is 15 residues long. CDR3 coding DNA: TGTGCCAGCAGCGCCGTGACAGCTAGAATCGGCGGCTACACCTTC. Amino acids: CASSAVTARIGGYTF.

Remarks on this clonotype: The junction shows a germline mismatch at one end, possibly a read error. The chain uses TRBV7-7 and TRBJ2-5; 10 bases are a match to TRBD2. The CDR3 consists of 16 residues. Germline lookup yields CDR1 SSHAT and CDR2 FNYEAQ (reference sequence). The CDR3 protein is CASSLLAGSVTETQYF. The DNA of the CDR3 is TGTGCTAGCAGCTTACTAGCGGGGAGCGTAACGGAGACCCAGTACTTC.